The present TCR beta chain was sequenced within a study of Ad26.COV2.S vaccination and SARS-CoV-2 variants. At the level of the study: Donor got 5x10^10 or 1x10^11 viral particles of Ad26.COV2.S. Study outcomes and limitations: Possible underestimation of total T cell responses by the TCR breadth and depth analyses was noted.

Per germline, CDR1 SGHTA and CDR2 FQGNSA. This CDR3 is built from 15 residues. The V segment lost 3 bases and the J segment 2 bases; nucleotides outside the gene matches: 7. About this clone: No antigen is known for it.

Method: immunoSEQ multiplex PCR; TCRdb's copy keeps in-frame clones and lacks some. Of more than 250,000 clones in the sample, about 89% are singletons; the top ten hold about 3.6%. The sample's treatment: approximately 18 received Ad26.COV2.S at low or high dose, single or two shots; about 5 received placebo; per-sample allocation not given. The samples were gathered on day 63 after the first injection of vaccine or placebo. The sequence came from a person aged 18 to 65 who received the Ad26.COV2.S COVID-19 vaccine or a placebo. The chain carries TRBV7-2 and TRBJ2-7; TRBD2 matches 7 bases. The input for sequencing was peripheral blood, taken in a trial of Ad26.COV2.S vaccine versus placebo. CDR3 amino acids: CASSFSGGGAYEQYF. CDR3 DNA sequence: TGTGCCAGCAGCTTCTCGGGCGGGGGAGCCTACGAGCAGTACTTC.